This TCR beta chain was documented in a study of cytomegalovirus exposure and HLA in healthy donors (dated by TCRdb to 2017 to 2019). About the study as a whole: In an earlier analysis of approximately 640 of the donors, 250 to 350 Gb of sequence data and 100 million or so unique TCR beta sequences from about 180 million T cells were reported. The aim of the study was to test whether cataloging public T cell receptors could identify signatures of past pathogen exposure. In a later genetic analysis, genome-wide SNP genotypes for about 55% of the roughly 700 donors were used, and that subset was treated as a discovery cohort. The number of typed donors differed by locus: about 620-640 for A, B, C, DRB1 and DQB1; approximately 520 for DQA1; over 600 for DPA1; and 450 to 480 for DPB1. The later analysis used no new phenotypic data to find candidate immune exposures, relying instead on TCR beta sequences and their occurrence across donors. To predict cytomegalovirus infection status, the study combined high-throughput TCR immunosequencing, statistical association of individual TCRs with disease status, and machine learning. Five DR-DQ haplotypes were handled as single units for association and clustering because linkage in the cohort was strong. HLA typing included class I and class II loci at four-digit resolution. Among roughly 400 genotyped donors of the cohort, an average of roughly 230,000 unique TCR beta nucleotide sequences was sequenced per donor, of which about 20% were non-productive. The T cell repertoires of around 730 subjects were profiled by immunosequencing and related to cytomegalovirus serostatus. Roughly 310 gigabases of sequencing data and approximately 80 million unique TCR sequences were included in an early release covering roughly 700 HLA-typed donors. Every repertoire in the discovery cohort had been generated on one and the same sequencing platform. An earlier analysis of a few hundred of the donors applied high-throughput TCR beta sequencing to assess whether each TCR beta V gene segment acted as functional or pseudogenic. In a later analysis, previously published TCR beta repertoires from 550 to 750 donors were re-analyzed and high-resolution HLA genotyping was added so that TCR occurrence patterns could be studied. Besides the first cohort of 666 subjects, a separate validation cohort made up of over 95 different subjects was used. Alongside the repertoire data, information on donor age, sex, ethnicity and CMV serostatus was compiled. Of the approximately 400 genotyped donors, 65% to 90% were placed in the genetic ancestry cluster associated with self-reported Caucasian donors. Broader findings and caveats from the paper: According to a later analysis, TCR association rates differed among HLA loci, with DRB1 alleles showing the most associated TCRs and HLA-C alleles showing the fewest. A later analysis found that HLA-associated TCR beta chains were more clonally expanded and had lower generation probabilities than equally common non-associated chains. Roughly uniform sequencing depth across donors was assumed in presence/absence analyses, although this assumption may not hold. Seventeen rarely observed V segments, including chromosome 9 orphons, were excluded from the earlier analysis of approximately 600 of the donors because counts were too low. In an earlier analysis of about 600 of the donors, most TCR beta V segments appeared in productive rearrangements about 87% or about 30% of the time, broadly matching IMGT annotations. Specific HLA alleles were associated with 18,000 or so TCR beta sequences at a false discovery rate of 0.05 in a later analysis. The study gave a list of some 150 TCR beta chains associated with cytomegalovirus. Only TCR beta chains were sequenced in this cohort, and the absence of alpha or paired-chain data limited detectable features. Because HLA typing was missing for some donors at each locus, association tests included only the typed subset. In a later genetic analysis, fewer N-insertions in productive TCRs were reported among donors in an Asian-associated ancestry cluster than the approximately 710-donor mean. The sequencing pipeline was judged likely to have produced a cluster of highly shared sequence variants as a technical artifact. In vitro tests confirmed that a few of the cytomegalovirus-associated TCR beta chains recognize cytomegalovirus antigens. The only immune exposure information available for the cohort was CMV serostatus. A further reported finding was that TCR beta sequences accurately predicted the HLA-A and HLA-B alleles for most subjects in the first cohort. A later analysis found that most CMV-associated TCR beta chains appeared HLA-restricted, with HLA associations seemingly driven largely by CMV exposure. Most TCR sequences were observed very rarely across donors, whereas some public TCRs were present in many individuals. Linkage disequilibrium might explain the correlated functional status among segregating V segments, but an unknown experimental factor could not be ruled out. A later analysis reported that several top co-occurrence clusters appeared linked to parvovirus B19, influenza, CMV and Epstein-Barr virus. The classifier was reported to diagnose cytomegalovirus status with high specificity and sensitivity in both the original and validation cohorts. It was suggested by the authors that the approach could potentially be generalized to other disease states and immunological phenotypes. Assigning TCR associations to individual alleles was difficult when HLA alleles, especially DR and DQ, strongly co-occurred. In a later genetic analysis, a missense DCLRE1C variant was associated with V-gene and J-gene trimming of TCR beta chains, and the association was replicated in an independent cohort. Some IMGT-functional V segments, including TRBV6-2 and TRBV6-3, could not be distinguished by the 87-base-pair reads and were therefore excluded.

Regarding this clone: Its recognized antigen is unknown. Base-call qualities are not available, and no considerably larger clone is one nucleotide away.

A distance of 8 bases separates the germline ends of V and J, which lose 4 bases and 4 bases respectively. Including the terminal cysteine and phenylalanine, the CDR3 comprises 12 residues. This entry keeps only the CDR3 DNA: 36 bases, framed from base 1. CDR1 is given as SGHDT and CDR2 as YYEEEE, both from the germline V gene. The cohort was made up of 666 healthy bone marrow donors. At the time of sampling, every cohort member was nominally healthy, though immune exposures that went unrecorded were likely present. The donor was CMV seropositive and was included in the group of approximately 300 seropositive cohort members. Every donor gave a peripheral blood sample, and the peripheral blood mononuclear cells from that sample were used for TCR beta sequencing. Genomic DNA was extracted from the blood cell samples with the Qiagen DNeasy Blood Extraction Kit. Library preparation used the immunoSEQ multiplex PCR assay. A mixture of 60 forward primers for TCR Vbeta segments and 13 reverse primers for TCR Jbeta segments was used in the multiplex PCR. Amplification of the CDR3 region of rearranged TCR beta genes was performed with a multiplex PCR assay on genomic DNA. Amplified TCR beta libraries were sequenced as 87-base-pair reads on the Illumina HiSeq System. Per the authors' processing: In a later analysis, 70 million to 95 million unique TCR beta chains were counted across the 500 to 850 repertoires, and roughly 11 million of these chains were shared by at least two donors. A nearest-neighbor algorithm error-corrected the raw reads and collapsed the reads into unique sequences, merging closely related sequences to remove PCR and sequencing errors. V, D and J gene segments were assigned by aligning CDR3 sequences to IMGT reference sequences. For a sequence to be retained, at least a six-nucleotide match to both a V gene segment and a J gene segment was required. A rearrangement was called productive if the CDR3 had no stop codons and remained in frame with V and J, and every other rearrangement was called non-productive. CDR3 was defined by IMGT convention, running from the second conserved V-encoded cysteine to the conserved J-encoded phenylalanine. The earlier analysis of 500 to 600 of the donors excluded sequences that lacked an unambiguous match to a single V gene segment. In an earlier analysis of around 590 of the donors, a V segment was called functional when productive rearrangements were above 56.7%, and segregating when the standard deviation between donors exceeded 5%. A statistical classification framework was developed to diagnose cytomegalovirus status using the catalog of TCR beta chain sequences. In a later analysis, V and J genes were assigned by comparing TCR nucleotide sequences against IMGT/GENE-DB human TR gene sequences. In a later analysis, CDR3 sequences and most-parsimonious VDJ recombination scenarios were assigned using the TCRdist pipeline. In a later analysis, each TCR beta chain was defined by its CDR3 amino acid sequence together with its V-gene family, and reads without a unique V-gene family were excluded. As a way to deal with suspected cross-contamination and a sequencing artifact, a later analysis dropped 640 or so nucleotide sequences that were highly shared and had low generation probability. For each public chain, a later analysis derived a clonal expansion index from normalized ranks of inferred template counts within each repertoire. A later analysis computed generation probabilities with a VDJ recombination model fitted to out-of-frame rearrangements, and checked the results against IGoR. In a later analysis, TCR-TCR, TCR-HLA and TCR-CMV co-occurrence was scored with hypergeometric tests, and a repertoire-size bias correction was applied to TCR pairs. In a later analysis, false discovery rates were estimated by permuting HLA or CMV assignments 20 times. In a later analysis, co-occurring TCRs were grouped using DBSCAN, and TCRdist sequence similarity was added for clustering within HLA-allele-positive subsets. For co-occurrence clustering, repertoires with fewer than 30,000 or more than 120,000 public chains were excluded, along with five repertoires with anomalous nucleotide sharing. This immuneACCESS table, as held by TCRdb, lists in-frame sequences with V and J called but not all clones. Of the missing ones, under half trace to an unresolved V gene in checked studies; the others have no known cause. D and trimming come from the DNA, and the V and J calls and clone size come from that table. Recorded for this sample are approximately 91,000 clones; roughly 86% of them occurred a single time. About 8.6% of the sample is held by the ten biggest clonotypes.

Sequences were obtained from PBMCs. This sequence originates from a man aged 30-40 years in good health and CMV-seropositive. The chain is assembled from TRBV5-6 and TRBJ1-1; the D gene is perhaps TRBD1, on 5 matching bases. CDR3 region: CASSPGVTEAFF. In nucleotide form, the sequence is TGTGCCAGCAGCCCGGGGGTCACTGAAGCTTTCTTT. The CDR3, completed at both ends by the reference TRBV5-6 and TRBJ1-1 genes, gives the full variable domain DAGVTQSPTHLIKTRGQQVTLRCSPKSGHDTVSWYQQALGQGPQFIFQYYEEEERQRGNFPDRFSGHQFPNYSSELNVNALLLGDSALYLCASSPGVTEAFFGQGTRLTVV.